What follows are 29 T cell receptor beta chains derived from one specimen sequenced in a study of blood T cell repertoires in COVID-19. Using immunoSEQ multiplex PCR, the repertoire was profiled, and TCRdb retains in-frame clones only, with some absent. Here the sample spans fewer than 350,000 clones, about 85% being singletons. What was sequenced was PBMCs or T cells enriched from blood (not recorded which). These receptor sequences come from a woman in her fifties or sixties who had recovered from COVID-19.

This chain uses TRBV27 with TRBJ1-5; D remains ambiguous. CDR3 length: 18 amino acids. Per germline, CDR1 MNHEY and CDR2 SMNVEV (reference sequence). V was shortened by 2 bases and J by 2 bases, with 19 bases between the two germline ends. The CDR3: CASSLRAGVGFGNQPQHF. Here the CDR3 DNA reads TGTGCCAGCAGTTTACGAGCCGGGGTCGGTTTTGGCAATCAGCCCCAGCATTTT.

J is TRBJ1-2 and V is TRBV28, with 8 nucleotides matching TRBD1. CDR3 length: 14 amino acids. V lost 5 bases to trimming and J lost 5 bases; unmatched junction nucleotides: 7. In germline, CDR1 is MDHEN, CDR2 SYDVKM. CDR3 nucleotide sequence: TGTGCCAGCAGTCCAGGACAGGGACGGTATGGCTACACCTTC. Translation gives CASSPGQGRYGYTF.

This clone has a single count. The chain is built from TRBV9 and TRBJ2-1; D perhaps matches TRBD2 (5 bases). Germline CDR1 is SGDLS and CDR2 is YYNGEE. Trimming took off 0 bases at V and 10 bases at J, with 17 bases between the two ends. CDR3 size: 15 residues. The DNA of the CDR3 is TGTGCCAGCAGCGTAGGTACAGAAAGCCGCGGGGAGCAGTTCTTC. This encodes CASSVGTESRGEQFF.

The chain recombines TRBV18 with TRBJ1-6, with 7 bases that match TRBD1. CDR3 size: 16 residues. CDR1 and CDR2 from the germline V gene are KGHSH and LQKENI. Trimming removed 3 bases from V and 6 bases from J; junction bases left unmatched: 8. In nucleotides, the CDR3 is TGTGCCAGCTCACCTTCTAGGGACAGCGTTAATTCACCCCTCCACTTT. Translated, it gives CASSPSRDSVNSPLHF.

This chain uses TRBV3-1 (or the pseudogene TRBV3-2) with TRBJ2-1, with a weak D call TRBD1 (5 bases). From germline, CDR1 is LGHDT and CDR2 YNNKEL (reference sequence). The CDR3 is made up of 13 amino acids. Between the trimmed V and J ends, which lost 1 base and 8 bases, there was a span of 9 bases. The CDR3 here is CASSQARAYEQFF. CDR3 in DNA: TGTGCCAGCAGCCAAGCCAGGGCATATGAGCAGTTCTTC.

The chain couples TRBV4-1 to TRBJ1-2; possible D gene TRBD1, 5 bases. Germline CDR1 and CDR2: MGHRA and YSYEKL. Between the trimmed V and J ends, which lost 0 bases and 6 bases, there was a span of 20 bases. The CDR3 contains 17 residues. The CDR3 nucleotides read TGCGCCAGCAGCCAAGATCCTATCGTAAGGGGTCGACATGGCTACACCTTC. Its protein is CASSQDPIVRGRHGYTF.

The chain carries TRBV7-5 and TRBJ1-3. TRBV7-5 corresponds to a pseudogene. The CDR3 is made up of 15 amino acids. The CDR3 sequence: CVRSFSRTRRSTIYF. Written as DNA, the CDR3 is TGTGTCAGAAGCTTCTCTAGAACTCGGCGGAGCACCATATATTTT.

The chain has TRBV24-1 and TRBJ2-2, with D possibly being TRBD1 (5 bases). V dropped 10 bases and J dropped 0 bases, with 8 bases sitting between them. The CDR3 extends over 13 amino acids. Per the germline V gene, CDR1 is KGHDR and CDR2 is SFDVKD. The CDR3 nucleotides read TGTGCCACTGCGGACACGAACACCGGGGAGCTGTTTTTT. Its protein is CATADTNTGELFF.

The V call is TRBV27, the J call TRBJ1-2; D is uncertain. V was shortened by 1 base and J by 1 base, with 7 bases between the two germline ends. This CDR3 comprises 14 residues. The germline V gene has CDR1 MNHEY and CDR2 SMNVEV (reference sequence). The CDR3 region is CASSLYADNYGYTF. CDR3 bases: TGTGCCAGCAGTTTATACGCGGATAACTATGGCTACACCTTC.

The J gene is TRBJ2-2, the V gene TRBV3-1 (or the pseudogene TRBV3-2), with D possibly TRBD1 on 5 matching bases. The V end was cut by 4 bases, the J end by 8 bases, with 23 bases between. CDR1 and CDR2 (germline): LGHDT, YNNKEL (reference sequence). This CDR3 comprises 17 residues. CDR3 sequence (DNA): TGTGCCAGCAGCCGTCCCCTCGGACCAGGGTTTTCTGGGGAGCTGTTTTTT. Translating gives CASSRPLGPGFSGELFF.

The rearrangement joins TRBV24-1 to TRBJ2-6; a possible D gene is TRBD1 (6 bases). Trimming removed 0 bases from V and 2 bases from J, with 10 bases in between. CDR3 length: 17 residues. The germline V gene has CDR1 KGHDR and CDR2 SFDVKD. The CDR3 coding sequence is TGTGCCACCAGTGATTTGCGGTCAGGGGCTGGGGCCAACGTCCTGACTTTC. Protein: CATSDLRSGAGANVLTF.

The J gene is TRBJ2-5, the V gene TRBV5-1; TRBD2 agrees at 8 bases. Looked up from germline, CDR1 is SGHRS and CDR2 is YFSETQ. The CDR3 loop spans 14 amino acids. V lost 4 bases and J lost 5; bases outside the gene matches: 7. In nucleotides, the CDR3 is TGCGCCAGCAGCCGTCGGACTAGCTGGGAGACCCAGTACTTC. Protein product: CASSRRTSWETQYF.

The V call is TRBV4-2, the J call TRBJ2-3; TRBD2 aligns across 7 bases. This CDR3 contains 16 residues. CDR1 is LGHNA, CDR2 YNFKEQ, per germline. With 3 bases clipped from V and 1 base from J, the junction kept 7 bases outside the gene matches. The CDR3 is CASSQGGTERTDTQYF. CDR3 bases: TGTGCCAGCAGCCAGGGAGGGACGGAACGCACAGATACGCAGTATTTT.

The rearrangement uses TRBV6-1 and TRBJ1-5, with 8 bases identical to TRBD1. Germline values: CDR1 MNHNS, CDR2 SASEGT. This CDR3 is built from 17 residues. Trimming at V came to 2 bases and at J to 3 bases, leaving 9 bases not matched to a gene. The CDR3 DNA sequence: TGTGCCAGCAGTGAAAGCAGGGGGCGCGGGGTCAATCAGCCCCAGCATTTT. Its protein is CASSESRGRGVNQPQHF.

This sequence joins TRBV6-2 or TRBV6-3 and TRBJ2-1; TRBD2 matches 9 bases. Unmatched junction bases numbered 7, after V lost 5 bases and J lost 5 bases. The CDR3 consists of 15 residues. CDR1 and CDR2 (germline): MNHEY, SVGEGT. The CDR3 here is CASSNPSGMHNEQFF. DNA for the CDR3: TGTGCCAGCAGTAATCCTAGCGGGATGCACAATGAGCAGTTCTTC.

This chain links TRBV2 with TRBJ2-7; D is ambiguous. The germline CDR1 and CDR2 sequences are SNHLY and FYNNEI. This CDR3 comprises 15 residues. V was cut by 2 bases and J by 4 bases, with 15 bases left in between. CDR3 protein: CASSEPRPNPYEQYF. DNA of the CDR3: TGTGCCAGCAGTGAACCCAGGCCAAACCCTTACGAGCAGTACTTC.

This rearrangement joins TRBV3-1 (or the pseudogene TRBV3-2) to TRBJ1-5; D gene unclear. This CDR3 has 15 amino acids. Germline-derived CDR1 and CDR2 are LGHDT and YNNKEL (reference sequence). V lost 6 bases and J lost 4, with 16 bases in between. The CDR3 bases are TGTGCCAGCAGTCCGACCATGGCGGGGAATCAGCCCCAGCATTTT. Translation gives CASSPTMAGNQPQHF.

The V gene is TRBV19, the J gene TRBJ2-1; 9 bases line up with TRBD1. The V segment lost 5 bases and the J segment 7 bases; nucleotides outside the gene matches: 12. CDR3 size: 16 residues. Germline assignment: CDR1 LNHDA and CDR2 SQIVND (reference sequence). CDR3 protein: CASSHTGGQGLNEQFF. As DNA, the CDR3 is TGTGCCAGTAGTCACACGGGGGGACAGGGTCTGAATGAGCAGTTCTTC.

There are a few counts of this clone. The rearrangement uses TRBV2 and TRBJ1-4, with 8 positions matching TRBD1. CDR3 length equals 15 residues. Germline CDR1 reads SNHLY; CDR2 reads FYNNEI. V lost 1 base and J lost 8; bases outside the gene matches: 6. The CDR3 region is CASSEDSGGWEKLFF. CDR3 DNA: TGTGCCAGCAGTGAAGACTCAGGGGGCTGGGAAAAACTGTTTTTT. Looking up the rest from reference TRBV2 and TRBJ1-4 gives the full variable domain: EPEVTQTPSHQVTQMGQEVILRCVPISNHLYFYWYRQILGQKVEFLVSFYNNEISEKSEIFDDQFSVERPDGSNFTLKIRSTKLEDSAMYFCASSEDSGGWEKLFFGSGTQLSVL.

The chain recombines TRBV21-1 with TRBJ1-6. TRBV21-1 is a pseudogene. This CDR3 is 20 amino acids long. CDR3 sequence reads: CASSKGGGHAVDSLDSPLHF. Written as DNA, the CDR3 is TGTGCCAGCAGCAAGGGGGGGGGACACGCGGTAGACTCCCTGGATTCACCCCTCCACTTT.

The V call is TRBV4-2, the J call TRBJ2-2; 10 bases are a match to TRBD1. This CDR3 has 16 amino acids. V lost 1 base and J lost 4; bases outside the gene matches: 3. Looked up from germline, CDR1 is LGHNA and CDR2 is YNFKEQ. The CDR3 is CASSQGDRGGTGELFF. CDR3 nucleotide sequence: TGTGCCAGCAGCCAAGGGGACAGGGGTGGCACCGGGGAGCTGTTTTTT.

This clone was detected only once. The CDR3 region has the DNA TGTGCCAGTAGTAGCTATTCTCAGGGAGGGAACACTGAAGCTTTCTTT. Amino acids: CASSSYSQGGNTEAFF. This chain uses TRBV19 with TRBJ1-1, with TRBD1 as a possible D gene (5 bases). Trimming removed 4 bases at V and 1 base at J, with 16 bases between. Germline loops: CDR1 LNHDA, CDR2 SQIVND (reference sequence). CDR3 length: 16 amino acids.

This clone was seen only a few times. The rearrangement uses TRBV28 and TRBJ1-3; 12 bases match TRBD1. The CDR3 has 17 residues. J gave up 2 bases and V 6 bases, and 8 bases lay outside the gene matches. CDR1 MDHEN and CDR2 SYDVKM come from the germline V gene. In nucleotides, the CDR3 is TGTGCCAGCAGATACCCGGGACAGGGGGCGGCTGGAAACACCATATATTTT. Translation: CASRYPGQGAAGNTIYF.

This chain uses TRBV27 with TRBJ1-6; the match to TRBD1 covers 7 bases. The ends lost 2 bases at V and 8 bases at J; junction bases unmatched: 6. Looked up from germline, CDR1 is MNHEY and CDR2 is SMNVEV (reference sequence). The CDR3 has 15 residues. The CDR3 is CASSLLPGGHSPLHF. The DNA of the CDR3 is TGTGCCAGCAGTTTACTTCCAGGGGGGCATTCACCCCTCCACTTT.

The chain has TRBV5-8 and TRBJ1-1; no reliable D call. Germline assignment: CDR1 SGHTS and CDR2 YDEGEE. Trimming took off 0 bases at V and 5 bases at J, with 11 bases between the two ends. The CDR3 runs 14 residues. The CDR3 reads CASSLGGAGTEAFF. The CDR3 coding sequence is TGTGCCAGCAGCTTGGGCGGCGCCGGAACTGAAGCTTTCTTT.

V usage is TRBV7-2 and J usage is TRBJ2-7, with 7 nucleotides matching TRBD1. Trimming took 5 bases from V and 9 from J; bases not matched to a gene: 13. Looked up from germline, CDR1 is SGHTA and CDR2 is FQGNSA. The CDR3 contains 14 residues. The CDR3 sequence is CASSPQTGYLGQYF. The CDR3 DNA reads TGTGCCAGCAGCCCTCAGACAGGGTATCTTGGGCAGTACTTC.

The V and J genes are TRBV24-1 and TRBJ2-1, with 13 bases matching TRBD2. CDR1 KGHDR and CDR2 SFDVKD come from the germline V gene. The CDR3 contains 14 residues. V lost 9 bases, J lost 5 bases, and 3 bases stayed unmatched. The CDR3 coding sequence is TGTGCCACCCAACTAGCGGGGGGGGACAATGAGCAGTTCTTC. It is translated as CATQLAGGDNEQFF.

This chain links TRBV12-3 or TRBV12-4 with TRBJ2-5; maybe TRBD2 (5 bases). Trimming pared 2 bases from V and 10 bases from J, leaving 14 bases between. The CDR3 spans 13 residues. The CDR3 protein is CASSLSTLRDQYF. DNA for the CDR3: TGTGCCAGCAGTTTATCAACCCTTCGGGACCAGTACTTC.

V is TRBV18 and J is TRBJ2-2, with D uncertain. Germline V gives CDR1 KGHSH, CDR2 LQKENI. CDR3 length: 14 amino acids. V shed 5 bases and J shed 6 bases, with 13 bases lying between them. The CDR3: CASSDLSAAGELFF. The CDR3 nucleotides read TGTGCCAGCTCAGATCTCAGTGCCGCCGGGGAGCTGTTTTTT.